This T cell receptor beta chain was recorded in a study of metastatic and nonmetastatic thyroid tumors. About the research overall: Across peripheral blood and tumor or nodule tissue samples taken from malignant and benign thyroid patients, the repertoires were compared with one another.

Per germline, CDR1 LNHDA and CDR2 SQIVND (reference sequence). This CDR3 comprises 14 residues. All patients were untreated before thyroid surgery. The study, taken as a whole, reports: Significantly greater TCR beta diversity was reportedly found in malignant thyroid tumors than in benign nodules (in blood and tumor).

On this clone itself: The antigen is not known. Sequence at one end of the junction differs from germline and may be a read error.

TCRdb reprocessed the PCR reads using MiXCR. The sample lists about 11,000 clones; approximately 31% were seen once. The receptor's source is a female donor with papillary thyroid cancer or a benign thyroid nodule (not recorded which). Some clones in this sample may be carry-over from other donors' samples. The chain carries TRBV19 and TRBJ2-3, with D possibly being TRBD1 or TRBD2 (6 bases each). Sequencing used tumor tissue. CDR3 region: CSSMSRGVADTQYF. CDR3 sequence (DNA): TGTTCCAGTATGTCGAGGGGGGTAGCAGATACGCAGTATTTT.